This is a list of T cell receptor beta chains from one sample in a study of response to subunit inactivated influenza vaccine. Each CDR3 protein gets one entry after TCRdb re-called the RT-PCR reads with MiXCR. The sample consists of about 540,000 distinct CDR3 sequences, around 15% of them appearing once. The starting material was PBMCs from blood, obtained 12 days after vaccination. Every receptor here comes from a man aged 45 to 65 who received an inactivated influenza vaccine. Both conserved end residues are part of each CDR3. The D gene is left open where the match is weak. Clone size appears in some rows only: once, few, many, or a class for an expanded clone.

abundance	v_gene	j_gene	d_gene	CDR3aa	CDR3nt
few	TRBV6-2/TRBV6-3	TRBJ1-5	-	CASRKTGPRTSNQPQHF	TGTGCCAGCAGGAAAACGGGACCGCGAACGAGCAATCAGCCCCAGCATTTT
-	TRBV7-9	TRBJ2-7	-	CASSWFGTGSSYEQYF	TGTGCCAGCAGCTGGTTTGGGACTGGAAGCTCCTACGAGCAGTACTTC
many	TRBV10-3	TRBJ2-2	-	CAISDNESRRTGELFF	TGTGCCATCAGTGATAACGAGTCGAGAAGGACCGGGGAGCTGTTTTTT
few	TRBV12-3/TRBV12-4	TRBJ2-4	-	CASSSPAKNIQYF	TGTGCCAGCAGTTCTCCCGCCAAAAACATTCAGTACTTC
-	TRBV6-7	TRBJ1-5	TRBD1	CASDRVLNQPQHF	TGTGCCAGTGACAGGGTTCTCAATCAGCCCCAGCATTTT
-	TRBV5-1	TRBJ2-5	-	CASSLNSFQETQYF	TGCGCCAGCAGCTTGAACTCCTTCCAAGAGACCCAGTACTTC
-	TRBV27	TRBJ2-1	-	CASSPKSGLVEGEQFF	TGTGCCAGCAGTCCGAAGTCGGGACTCGTTGAGGGCGAGCAGTTCTTC
many	TRBV4-1	TRBJ2-5	TRBD1	CASSPGQGGKTQYF	TGCGCCAGCAGCCCCGGACAGGGAGGAAAGACCCAGTACTTC
few	TRBV9	TRBJ1-2	-	CASSDNNRANYGYTF	TGTGCCAGCAGCGACAATAACAGGGCGAACTATGGCTACACCTTC
few	TRBV6-1	TRBJ2-3	-	CASSEIKWADTQYF	TGTGCCAGCAGTGAGATAAAGTGGGCAGATACGCAGTATTTT
-	TRBV12-3/TRBV12-4	TRBJ1-2	TRBD1	CASSRSGQGAYGYTF	TGTGCCAGCAGCCGCTCCGGACAGGGGGCGTATGGCTACACCTTC